This T cell receptor beta chain emerged from a study of T cells in tuberculosis. Sample time point: new active TB diagnosis, blood taken before or within 7 days of starting treatment. Produced via immunoSEQ multiplex PCR; TCRdb's table is partial and in-frame only. The sample records approximately 49,000 clones, about 96% being singletons. Germline V CDR1 and CDR2: MDHEN, SYDVKM. With V trimmed by 3 bases and J by 8 bases, 4 bases remained unmatched. The CDR3 is 13 amino acids. The rearrangement links TRBV28 to TRBJ1-2, with TRBD1 matching over 9 bases. The source material was PBMCs, sampled at tuberculosis diagnosis. The sequence was obtained from an adult with tuberculosis. The CDR3 DNA sequence: TGTGCCAGCAGTTTGACAGGGGGTCGGGGCTACACCTTC. It is translated as CASSLTGGRGYTF.